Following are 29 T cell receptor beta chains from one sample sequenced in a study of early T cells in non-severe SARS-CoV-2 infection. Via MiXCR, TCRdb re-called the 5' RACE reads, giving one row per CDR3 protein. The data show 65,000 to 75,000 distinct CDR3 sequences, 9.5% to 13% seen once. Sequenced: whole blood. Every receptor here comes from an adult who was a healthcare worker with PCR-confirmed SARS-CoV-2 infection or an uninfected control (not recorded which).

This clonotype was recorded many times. CDR3 in amino acids: CASSAPGQTGYTF. The DNA of the CDR3 is TGTGCCAGCAGCGCGCCCGGACAGACTGGCTACACCTTC. V gene TRBV5-5 combines with J gene TRBJ1-2; maybe TRBD1 (6 bases). V was pared by 4 bases and J by 7 bases, with 14 bases between. This CDR3 region has 13 residues. Per the germline V gene, CDR1 is SGHKS and CDR2 is YYEKEE (reference sequence).

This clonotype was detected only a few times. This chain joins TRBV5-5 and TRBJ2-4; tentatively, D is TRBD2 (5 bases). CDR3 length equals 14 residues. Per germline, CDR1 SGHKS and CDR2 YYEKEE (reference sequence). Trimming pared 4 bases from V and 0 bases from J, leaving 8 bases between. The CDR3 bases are TGTGCCAGCAGCGGGAGCTTAGCCAAAAACATTCAGTACTTC. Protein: CASSGSLAKNIQYF.

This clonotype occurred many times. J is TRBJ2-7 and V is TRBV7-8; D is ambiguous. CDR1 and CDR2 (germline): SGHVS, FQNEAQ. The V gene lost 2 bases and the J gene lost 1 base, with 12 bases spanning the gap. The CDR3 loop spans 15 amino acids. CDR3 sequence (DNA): TGTGCCAGCAGCTTAACGGCAGGACCATCCTACGAGCAGTACTTC. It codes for CASSLTAGPSYEQYF.

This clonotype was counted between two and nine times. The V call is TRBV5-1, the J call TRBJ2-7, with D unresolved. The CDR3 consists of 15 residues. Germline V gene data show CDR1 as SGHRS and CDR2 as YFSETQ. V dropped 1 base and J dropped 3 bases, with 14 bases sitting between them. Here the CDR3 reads CASSLNPGGGYEQYF. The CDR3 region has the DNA TGCGCCAGCAGCTTGAATCCGGGCGGTGGCTACGAGCAGTACTTC.

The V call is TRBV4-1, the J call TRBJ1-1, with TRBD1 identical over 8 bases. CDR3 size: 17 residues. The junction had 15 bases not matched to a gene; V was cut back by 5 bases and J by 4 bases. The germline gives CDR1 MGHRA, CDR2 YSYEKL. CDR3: CASSSQNSAGTGTEAFF. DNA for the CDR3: TGCGCCAGCAGCTCCCAAAACTCTGCCGGGACAGGCACTGAAGCTTTCTTT.

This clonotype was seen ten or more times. This CDR3 is CASSHDSPSTYEQYF. DNA of the CDR3: TGCGCCAGCAGTCACGACAGCCCCAGTACCTACGAGCAGTACTTC. The chain joins TRBV23-1 to TRBJ2-7, with D perhaps TRBD1 (5 bases). TRBV23-1 falls under the ORF class, with uncertain function. V lost 3 bases, J lost 2 bases, and 14 bases lay in between. The CDR3 is 15 amino acids.

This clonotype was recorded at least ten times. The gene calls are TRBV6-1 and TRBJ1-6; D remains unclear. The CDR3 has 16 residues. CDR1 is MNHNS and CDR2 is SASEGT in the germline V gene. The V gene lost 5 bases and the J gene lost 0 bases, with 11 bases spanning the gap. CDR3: CASSIGSSSYNSPLHF. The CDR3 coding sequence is TGTGCCAGCAGTATCGGGAGCAGCTCCTATAATTCACCCCTCCACTTT.

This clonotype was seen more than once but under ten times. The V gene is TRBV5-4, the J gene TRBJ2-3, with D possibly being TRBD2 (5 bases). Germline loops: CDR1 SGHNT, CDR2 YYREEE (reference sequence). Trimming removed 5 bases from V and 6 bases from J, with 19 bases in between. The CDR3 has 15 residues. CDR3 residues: CASRKFGVAFDTQYF. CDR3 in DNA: TGTGCCAGCAGGAAATTCGGGGTTGCCTTTGATACGCAGTATTTT.

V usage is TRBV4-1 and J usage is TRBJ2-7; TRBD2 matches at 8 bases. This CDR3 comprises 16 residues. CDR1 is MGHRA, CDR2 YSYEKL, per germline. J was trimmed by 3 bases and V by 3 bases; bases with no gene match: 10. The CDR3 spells CASSQRLAGQVYEQYF. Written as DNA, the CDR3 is TGCGCCAGCAGCCAGCGTCTAGCGGGCCAGGTCTACGAGCAGTACTTC.

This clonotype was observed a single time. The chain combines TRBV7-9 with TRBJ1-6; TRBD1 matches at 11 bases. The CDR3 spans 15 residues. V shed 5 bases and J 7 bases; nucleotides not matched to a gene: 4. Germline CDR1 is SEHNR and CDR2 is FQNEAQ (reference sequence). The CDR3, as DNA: TGTGCCAGCAGCCCAGGACAGGGGGCAAATTCACCCCTCCACTTT. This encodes CASSPGQGANSPLHF.

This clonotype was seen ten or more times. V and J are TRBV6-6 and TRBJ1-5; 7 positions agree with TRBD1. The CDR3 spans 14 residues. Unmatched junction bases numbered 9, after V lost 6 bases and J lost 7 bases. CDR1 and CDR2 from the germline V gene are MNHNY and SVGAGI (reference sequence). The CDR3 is CASSPDHRGQPQHF. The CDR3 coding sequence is TGTGCCAGCAGCCCGGACCACAGGGGACAGCCCCAGCATTTT.

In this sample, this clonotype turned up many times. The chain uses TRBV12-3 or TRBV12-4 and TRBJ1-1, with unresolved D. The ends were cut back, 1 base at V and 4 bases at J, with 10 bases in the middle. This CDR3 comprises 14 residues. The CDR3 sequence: CASSLEVVSTEAFF. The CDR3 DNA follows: TGTGCCAGCAGTTTAGAGGTTGTGAGCACTGAAGCTTTCTTT.

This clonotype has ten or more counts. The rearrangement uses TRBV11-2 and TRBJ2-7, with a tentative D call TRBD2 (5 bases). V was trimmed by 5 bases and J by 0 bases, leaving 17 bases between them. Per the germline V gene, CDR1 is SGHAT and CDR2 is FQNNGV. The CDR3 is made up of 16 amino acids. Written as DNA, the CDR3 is TGTGCCAGCAGCCCACTAGTGGACGGTGCCTCCTACGAGCAGTACTTC. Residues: CASSPLVDGASYEQYF.

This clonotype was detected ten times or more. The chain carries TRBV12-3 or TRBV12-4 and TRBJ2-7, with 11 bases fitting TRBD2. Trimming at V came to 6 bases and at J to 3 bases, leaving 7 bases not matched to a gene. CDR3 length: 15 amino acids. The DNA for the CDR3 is TGTGCCAGCAGGGAAGGGACTAGCGGTTTCTACGAGCAGTACTTC. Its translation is CASREGTSGFYEQYF.

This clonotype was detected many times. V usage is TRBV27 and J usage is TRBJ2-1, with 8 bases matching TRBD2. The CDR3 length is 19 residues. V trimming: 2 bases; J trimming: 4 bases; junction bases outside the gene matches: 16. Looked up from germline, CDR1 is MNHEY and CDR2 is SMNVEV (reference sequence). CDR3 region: CASSLRPSGFGRGYNEQFF. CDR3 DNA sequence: TGTGCCAGCAGTTTAAGGCCTAGCGGGTTCGGGCGGGGGTACAATGAGCAGTTCTTC.

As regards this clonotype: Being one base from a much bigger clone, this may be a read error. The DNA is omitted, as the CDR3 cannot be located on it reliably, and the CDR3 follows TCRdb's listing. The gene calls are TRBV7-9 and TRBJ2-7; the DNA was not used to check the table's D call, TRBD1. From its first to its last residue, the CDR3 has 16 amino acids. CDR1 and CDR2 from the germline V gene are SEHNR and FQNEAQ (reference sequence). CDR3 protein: CASSLDFASGTYERYF.

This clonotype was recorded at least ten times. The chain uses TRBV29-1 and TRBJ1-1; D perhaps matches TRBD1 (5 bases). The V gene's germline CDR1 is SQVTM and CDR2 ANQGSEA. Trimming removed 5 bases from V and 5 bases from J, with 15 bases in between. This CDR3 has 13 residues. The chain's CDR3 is CSVTSTEGTEAFF. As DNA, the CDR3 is TGCAGCGTTACATCGACAGAGGGTACTGAAGCTTTCTTT.

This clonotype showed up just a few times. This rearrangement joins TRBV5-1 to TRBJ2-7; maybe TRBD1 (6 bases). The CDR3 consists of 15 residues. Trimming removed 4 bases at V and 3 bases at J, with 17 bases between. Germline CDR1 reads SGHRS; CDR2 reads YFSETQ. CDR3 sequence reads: CASSGLGHNNYEQYF. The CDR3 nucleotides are TGCGCCAGCAGCGGACTGGGACATAATAACTACGAGCAGTACTTC.

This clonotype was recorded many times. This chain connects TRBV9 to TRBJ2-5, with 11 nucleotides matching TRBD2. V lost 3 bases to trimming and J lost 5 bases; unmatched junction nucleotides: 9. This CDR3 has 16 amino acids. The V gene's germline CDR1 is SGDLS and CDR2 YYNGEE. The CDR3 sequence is CASSETSGVPRETQYF. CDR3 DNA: TGTGCCAGCAGCGAGACTAGCGGGGTCCCCAGGGAGACCCAGTACTTC.

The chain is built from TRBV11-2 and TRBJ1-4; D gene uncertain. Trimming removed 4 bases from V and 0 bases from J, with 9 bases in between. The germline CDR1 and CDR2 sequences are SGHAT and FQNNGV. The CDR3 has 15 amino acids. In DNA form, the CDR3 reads TGTGCCAGCAGCTGGTCTCGCACAACTAATGAAAAACTGTTTTTT. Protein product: CASSWSRTTNEKLFF.

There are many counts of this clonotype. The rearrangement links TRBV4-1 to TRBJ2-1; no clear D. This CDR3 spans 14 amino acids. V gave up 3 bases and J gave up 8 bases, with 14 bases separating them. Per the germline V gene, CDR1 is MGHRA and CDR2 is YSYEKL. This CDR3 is CASSQGGFEDEQFF. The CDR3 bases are TGCGCCAGCAGCCAGGGCGGCTTTGAGGATGAGCAGTTCTTC.

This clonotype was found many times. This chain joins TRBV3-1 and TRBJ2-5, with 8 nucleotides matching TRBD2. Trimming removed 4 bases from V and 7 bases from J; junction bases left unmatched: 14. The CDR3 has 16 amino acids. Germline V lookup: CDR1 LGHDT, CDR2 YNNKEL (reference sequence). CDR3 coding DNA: TGTGCCAGCAGCCCCCTTACGGGGGGGACAAGAGGGACCCAGTACTTC. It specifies CASSPLTGGTRGTQYF.

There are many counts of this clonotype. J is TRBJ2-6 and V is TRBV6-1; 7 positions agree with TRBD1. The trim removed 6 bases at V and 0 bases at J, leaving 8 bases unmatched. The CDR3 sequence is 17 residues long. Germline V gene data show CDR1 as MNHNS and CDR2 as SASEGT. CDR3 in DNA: TGTGCCAGCAGCGCAGGACAGGTCAGCTCTGGGGCCAACGTCCTGACTTTC. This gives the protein CASSAGQVSSGANVLTF.

The CDR3 DNA follows: TGTGCCAGCAGCCAAGGTCTACTGAACACTGAAGCTTTCTTT. Protein sequence: CASSQGLLNTEAFF. This chain connects TRBV14 to TRBJ1-1, with no clear D. Per germline, CDR1 SGHDN and CDR2 FVKESK. Trimming took off 1 base at V and 0 bases at J, with 6 bases between the two ends. CDR3 length: 14 amino acids. Variable domain in full (rest from reference TRBV14 and TRBJ1-1): EAGVTQFPSHSVIEKGQTVTLRCDPISGHDNLYWYRRVMGKEIKFLLHFVKESKQDESGMPNNRFLAERTGGTYSTLKVQPAELEDSGVYFCASSQGLLNTEAFFGQGTRLTVV.

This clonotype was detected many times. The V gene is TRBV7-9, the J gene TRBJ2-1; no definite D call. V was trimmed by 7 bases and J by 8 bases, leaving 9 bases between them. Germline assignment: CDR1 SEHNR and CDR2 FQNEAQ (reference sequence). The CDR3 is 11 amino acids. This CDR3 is CASTPNYEQFF. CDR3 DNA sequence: TGTGCCAGCACCCCCAATTATGAGCAGTTCTTC.

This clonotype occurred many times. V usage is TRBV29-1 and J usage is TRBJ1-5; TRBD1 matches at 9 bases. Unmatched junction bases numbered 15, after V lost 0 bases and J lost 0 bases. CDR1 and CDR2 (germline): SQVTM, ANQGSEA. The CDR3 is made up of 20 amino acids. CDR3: CSVEDPLGQGRGYSNQPQHF. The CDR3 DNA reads TGCAGCGTTGAAGATCCCCTGGGACAGGGTAGGGGATATAGCAATCAGCCCCAGCATTTT.

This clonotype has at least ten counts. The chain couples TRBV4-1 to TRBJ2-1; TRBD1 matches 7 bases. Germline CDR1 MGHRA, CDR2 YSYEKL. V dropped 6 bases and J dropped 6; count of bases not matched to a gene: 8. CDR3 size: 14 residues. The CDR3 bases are TGCGCCAGCAGTTCGGTACGGGACAGCAATGAGCAGTTCTTC. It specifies CASSSVRDSNEQFF.

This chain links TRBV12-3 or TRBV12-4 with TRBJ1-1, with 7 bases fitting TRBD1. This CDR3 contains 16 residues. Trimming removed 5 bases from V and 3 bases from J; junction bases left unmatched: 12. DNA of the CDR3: TGTGCCAGCAGTCCCCAGGGGGAGGGGATGTACACTGAAGCTTTCTTT. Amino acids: CASSPQGEGMYTEAFF.

In nucleotides, the CDR3 is TGTGCCAGCAGTGAACGGAGGGGTGGCGGCAATCAGCCCCAGCATTTT. Translated: CASSERRGGGNQPQHF. The chain uses TRBV6-1 and TRBJ1-5; maybe TRBD1 (5 bases). Germline CDR1 reads MNHNS; CDR2 reads SASEGT. The length of the CDR3 is 16 residues. The germline V and J ends were trimmed by 2 bases and 2 bases, with 13 bases remaining between them.